A selection of T cell receptor beta chains follows, all from one sample in a study of T cell responses to AZD1222 COVID-19 vaccine. This table comes from immunoSEQ multiplex PCR, and its TCRdb copy is limited to in-frame clones, with some not included. Of fewer than 55,000 clones in the sample, 90% were seen once. The source was peripheral blood, collected 28 days after the second AZD1222 dose. The source of these receptors is an adult who received the AZD1222 COVID-19 vaccine. Each CDR3 is given without its conserved first and last residue.

v_call	j_call	cdr3_aa
TRBV19	TRBJ1-2	AIVAQGHGYT
TRBV7-2	TRBJ1-1	ASSFSGGNTEAF
TRBV10-2	TRBJ1-6	ASSDKENSPLH
TRBV6-6	TRBJ2-1	ASRERGENEQF
TRBV27	TRBJ2-3	ASSFLAGGPDTQY
TRBV28	TRBJ1-2	ASSSDIYGYT
TRBV30	TRBJ2-1	AWSRFYGDRGNEQF
TRBV29-1	TRBJ1-2	SPPPPGGYT
TRBV7-8	TRBJ2-3	ASSSVLAGAPTDTQY
TRBV6-5	TRBJ2-3	ASLSSTDTQY
TRBV6-2/TRBV6-3	TRBJ1-4	ASSSTGTVYEKLF
TRBV25-1	TRBJ2-1	ASKTEGTKYNEQF
TRBV5-1	TRBJ2-7	ASSFQATGYEQY
TRBV2	TRBJ1-2	ASSNKQTGNYGYT
TRBV3-1/TRBV3-2	TRBJ1-5	ASSQDRGEPQH
TRBV6-5	TRBJ2-7	ASSYLWTSMAEQY
TRBV30	TRBJ2-6	ACYTVSGANVLT
TRBV5-1	TRBJ1-2	ASSLGDRTNYGYT
TRBV5-1	TRBJ2-7	ASSSVAYEQY
TRBV19	TRBJ2-2	ASRNQGTNTGELF
TRBV18	TRBJ1-1	ASSPARVLLNTEAF
TRBV7-9	TRBJ1-4	ASSRDRHNEKLF
TRBV6-2/TRBV6-3	TRBJ2-5	ASSFGGGAWQETQY
TRBV5-1	TRBJ2-5	ASSPGGGKTQY
TRBV30	TRBJ2-7	AWLSGVEQY
TRBV2	TRBJ1-1	ASSVGFTEAF
TRBV20-1	TRBJ1-2	GRKSDYGYT
TRBV3-1/TRBV3-2	TRBJ1-1	ASSQDRGLNTEAF
TRBV11-2	TRBJ1-5	ASSLGAVNNQPQH
TRBV19	TRBJ1-5	ASSSGRQEPQH
TRBV30	TRBJ1-6	ARGQVNSPLH